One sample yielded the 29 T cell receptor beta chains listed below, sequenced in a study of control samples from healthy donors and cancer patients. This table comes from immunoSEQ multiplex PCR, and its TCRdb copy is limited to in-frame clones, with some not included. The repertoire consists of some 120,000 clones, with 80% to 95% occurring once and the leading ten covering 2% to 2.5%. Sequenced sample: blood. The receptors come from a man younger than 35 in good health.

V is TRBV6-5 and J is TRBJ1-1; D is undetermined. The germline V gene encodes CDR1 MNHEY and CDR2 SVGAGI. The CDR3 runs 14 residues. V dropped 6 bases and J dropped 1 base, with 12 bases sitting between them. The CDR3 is CASSQGARNTEAFF. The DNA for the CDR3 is TGTGCCAGCAGCCAAGGAGCGCGGAACACTGAAGCTTTCTTT.

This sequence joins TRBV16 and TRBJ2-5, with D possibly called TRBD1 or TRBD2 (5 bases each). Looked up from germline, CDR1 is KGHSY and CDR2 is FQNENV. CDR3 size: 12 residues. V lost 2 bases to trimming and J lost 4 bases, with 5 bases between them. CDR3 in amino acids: CASSQGTETQYF. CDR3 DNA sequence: TGTGCCAGCAGCCAAGGGACAGAGACCCAGTACTTC.

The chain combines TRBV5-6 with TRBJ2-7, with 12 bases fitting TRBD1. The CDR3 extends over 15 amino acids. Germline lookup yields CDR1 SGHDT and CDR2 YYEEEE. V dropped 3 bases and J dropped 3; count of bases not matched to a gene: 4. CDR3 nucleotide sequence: TGTGCCAGCAGCTCTGGGACAGGGGGCTTCTACGAGCAGTACGTC. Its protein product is CASSSGTGGFYEQYV.

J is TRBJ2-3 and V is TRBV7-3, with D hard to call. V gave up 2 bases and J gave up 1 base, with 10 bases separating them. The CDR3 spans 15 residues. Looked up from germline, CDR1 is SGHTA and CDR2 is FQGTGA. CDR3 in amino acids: CASSLYRGGTDTQYF. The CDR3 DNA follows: TGTGCCAGCAGCTTATACCGCGGAGGCACAGATACGCAGTATTTT.

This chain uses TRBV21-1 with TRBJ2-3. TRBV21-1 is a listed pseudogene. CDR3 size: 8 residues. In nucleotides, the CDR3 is TGTGCCAGATGCACGCAGTATTTT. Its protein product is CARCTQYF.

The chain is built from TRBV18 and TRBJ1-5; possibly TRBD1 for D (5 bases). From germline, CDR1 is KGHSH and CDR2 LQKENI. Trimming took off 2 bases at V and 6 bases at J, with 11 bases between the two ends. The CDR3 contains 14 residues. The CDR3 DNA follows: TGTGCCAGCTCACCAAATAGGGGAACTCAGCCCCAGCATTTT. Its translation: CASSPNRGTQPQHF.

The CDR3 is CASSPTGSAADTQYF. The CDR3 DNA sequence: TGTGCCAGCAGTCCTACAGGGTCAGCCGCAGATACGCAGTATTTT. The J gene is TRBJ2-3, the V gene TRBV6-5; D might be TRBD1 (6 bases). V gave up 5 bases and J gave up 4 bases, with 16 bases separating them. Germline V lookup: CDR1 MNHEY, CDR2 SVGAGI. The CDR3 spans 15 residues.

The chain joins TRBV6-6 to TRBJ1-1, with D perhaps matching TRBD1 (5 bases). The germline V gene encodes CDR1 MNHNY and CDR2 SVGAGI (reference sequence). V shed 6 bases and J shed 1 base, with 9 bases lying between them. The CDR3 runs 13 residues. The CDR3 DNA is TGTGCCAGCAGCTTTACAGGGAACACTGAAGCTTTCTTT. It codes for CASSFTGNTEAFF.

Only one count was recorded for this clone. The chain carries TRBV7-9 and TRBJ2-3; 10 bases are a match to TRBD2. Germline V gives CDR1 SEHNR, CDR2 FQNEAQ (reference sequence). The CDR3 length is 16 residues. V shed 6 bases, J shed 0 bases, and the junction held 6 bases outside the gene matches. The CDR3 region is CASRTSGSASTDTQYF. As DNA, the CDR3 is TGTGCCAGCAGGACTAGCGGGTCTGCTAGCACAGATACGCAGTATTTT.

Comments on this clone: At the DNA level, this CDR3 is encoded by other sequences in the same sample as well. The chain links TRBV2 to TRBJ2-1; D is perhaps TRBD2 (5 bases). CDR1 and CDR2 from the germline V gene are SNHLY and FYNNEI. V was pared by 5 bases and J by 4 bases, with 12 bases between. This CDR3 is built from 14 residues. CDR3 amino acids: CASSPSSSYNEQFF. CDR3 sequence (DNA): TGTGCCAGCAGTCCCTCTAGCTCGTACAATGAGCAGTTCTTC. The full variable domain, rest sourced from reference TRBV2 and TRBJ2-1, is EPEVTQTPSHQVTQMGQEVILRCVPISNHLYFYWYRQILGQKVEFLVSFYNNEISEKSEIFDDQFSVERPDGSNFTLKIRSTKLEDSAMYFCASSPSSSYNEQFFGPGTRLTVL.

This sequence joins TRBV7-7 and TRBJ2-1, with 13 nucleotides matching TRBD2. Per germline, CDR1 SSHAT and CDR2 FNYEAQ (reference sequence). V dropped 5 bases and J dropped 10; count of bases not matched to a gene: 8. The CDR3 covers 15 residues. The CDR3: CASSATSGGAEEQFF. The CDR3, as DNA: TGTGCCAGCAGCGCCACTAGCGGGGGGGCCGAAGAGCAGTTCTTC.

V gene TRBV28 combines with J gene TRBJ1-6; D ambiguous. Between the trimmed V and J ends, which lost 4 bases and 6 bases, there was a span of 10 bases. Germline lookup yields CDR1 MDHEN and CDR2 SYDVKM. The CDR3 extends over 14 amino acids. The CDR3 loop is CASSSELSNSPLHF. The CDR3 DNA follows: TGTGCCAGCAGTTCAGAGTTAAGTAATTCACCCCTCCACTTT.

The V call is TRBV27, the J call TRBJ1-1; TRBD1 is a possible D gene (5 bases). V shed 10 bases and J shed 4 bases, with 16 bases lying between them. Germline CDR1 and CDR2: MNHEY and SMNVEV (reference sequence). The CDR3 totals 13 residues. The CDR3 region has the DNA TGTGCCACGATCAGTAGGGGAGGCACTGAAGCTTTCTTT. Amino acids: CATISRGGTEAFF.

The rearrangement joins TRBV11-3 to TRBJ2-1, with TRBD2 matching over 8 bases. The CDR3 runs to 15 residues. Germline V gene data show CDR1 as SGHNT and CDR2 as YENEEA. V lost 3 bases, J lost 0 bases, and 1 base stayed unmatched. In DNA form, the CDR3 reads TGTGCCAGCAGCTTGACTAGCGTCTCCTACAATGAGCAGTTCTTC. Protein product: CASSLTSVSYNEQFF.

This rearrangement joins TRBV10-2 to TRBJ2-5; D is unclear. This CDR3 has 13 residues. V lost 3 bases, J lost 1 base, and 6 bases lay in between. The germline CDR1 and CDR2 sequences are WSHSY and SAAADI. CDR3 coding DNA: TGCGCCAGCAGTGAACATCTCCAAGAGACCCAGTACTTC. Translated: CASSEHLQETQYF.

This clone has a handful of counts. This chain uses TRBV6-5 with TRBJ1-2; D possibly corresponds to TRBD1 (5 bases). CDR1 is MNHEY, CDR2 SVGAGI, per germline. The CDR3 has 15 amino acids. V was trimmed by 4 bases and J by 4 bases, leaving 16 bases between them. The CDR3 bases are TGTGCCAGCAGTTTCAGTGCCCAGGGCGTCTATGGCTACACCTTC. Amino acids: CASSFSAQGVYGYTF.

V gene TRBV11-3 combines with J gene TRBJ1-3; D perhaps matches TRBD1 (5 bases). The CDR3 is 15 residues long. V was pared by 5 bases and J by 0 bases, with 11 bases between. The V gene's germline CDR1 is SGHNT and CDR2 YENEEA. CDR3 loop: CASSPETVSGNTIYF. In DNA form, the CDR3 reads TGTGCCAGCAGCCCCGAGACAGTCTCTGGAAACACCATATATTTT.

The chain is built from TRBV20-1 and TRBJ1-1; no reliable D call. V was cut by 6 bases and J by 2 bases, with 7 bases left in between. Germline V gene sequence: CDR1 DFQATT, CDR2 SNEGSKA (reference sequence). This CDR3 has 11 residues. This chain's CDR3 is CSALINTEAFF. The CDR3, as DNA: TGCAGTGCCCTTATAAACACTGAAGCTTTCTTT.

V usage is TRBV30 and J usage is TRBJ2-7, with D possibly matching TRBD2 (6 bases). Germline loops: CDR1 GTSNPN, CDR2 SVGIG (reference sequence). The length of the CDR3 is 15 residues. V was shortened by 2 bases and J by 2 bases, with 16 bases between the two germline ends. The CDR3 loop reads CAWSPLAISTYEQYF. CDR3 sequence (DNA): TGTGCCTGGAGTCCTCTAGCGATTAGCACCTACGAGCAGTACTTC.

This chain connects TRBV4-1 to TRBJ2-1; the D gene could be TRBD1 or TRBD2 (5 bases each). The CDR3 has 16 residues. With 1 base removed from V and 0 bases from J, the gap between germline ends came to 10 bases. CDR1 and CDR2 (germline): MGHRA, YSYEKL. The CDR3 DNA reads TGCGCCAGCAGCCAAGGGACGGGACCCTCCTACAATGAGCAGTTCTTC. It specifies CASSQGTGPSYNEQFF.

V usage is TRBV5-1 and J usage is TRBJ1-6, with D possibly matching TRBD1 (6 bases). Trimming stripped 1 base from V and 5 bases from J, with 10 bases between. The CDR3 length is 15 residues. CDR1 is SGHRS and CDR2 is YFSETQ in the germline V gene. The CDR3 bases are TGCGCCAGCAGCTTGTCGGGGGCGAATAATTCACCCCTCCACTTT. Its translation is CASSLSGANNSPLHF.

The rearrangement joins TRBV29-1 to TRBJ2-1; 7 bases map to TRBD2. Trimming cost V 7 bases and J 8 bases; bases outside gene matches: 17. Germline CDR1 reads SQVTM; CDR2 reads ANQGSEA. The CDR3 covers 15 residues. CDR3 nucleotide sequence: TGCAGCGCTCGGGATTTCGCGGGAGTTGTCGATGAGCAGTTCTTC. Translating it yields CSARDFAGVVDEQFF.

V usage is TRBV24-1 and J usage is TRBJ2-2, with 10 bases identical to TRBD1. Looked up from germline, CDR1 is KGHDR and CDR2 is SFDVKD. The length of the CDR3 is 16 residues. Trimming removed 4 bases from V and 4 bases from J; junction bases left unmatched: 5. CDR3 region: CATSDPGTGATGELFF. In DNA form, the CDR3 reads TGTGCCACCAGTGACCCCGGGACAGGGGCCACCGGGGAGCTGTTTTTT.

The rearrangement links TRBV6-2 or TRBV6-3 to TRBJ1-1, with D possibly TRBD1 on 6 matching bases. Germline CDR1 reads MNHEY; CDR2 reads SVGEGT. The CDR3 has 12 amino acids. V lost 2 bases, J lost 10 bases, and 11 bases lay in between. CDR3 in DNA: TGTGCCAGCAGTTACCCCCCGACAGGAGCTTTCTTT. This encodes CASSYPPTGAFF.

DNA for the CDR3: TGTGCCAGCAGCTTAACAGGGAAGGGGCCTGGAAACACCATATATTTT. Translating it yields CASSLTGKGPGNTIYF. The chain joins TRBV7-9 to TRBJ1-3, with a weak D call TRBD1 (6 bases). The CDR3 consists of 16 residues. Germline CDR1 and CDR2: SEHNR and FQNEAQ (reference sequence). Trimming stripped 2 bases from V and 2 bases from J, with 13 bases between.

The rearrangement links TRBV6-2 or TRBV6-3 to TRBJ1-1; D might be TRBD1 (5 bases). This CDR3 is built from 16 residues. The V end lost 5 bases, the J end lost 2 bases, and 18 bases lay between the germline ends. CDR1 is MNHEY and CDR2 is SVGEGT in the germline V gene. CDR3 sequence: CASSATRGIQNTEAFF. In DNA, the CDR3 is TGTGCCAGCAGTGCGACTCGGGGGATTCAAAACACTGAAGCTTTCTTT.

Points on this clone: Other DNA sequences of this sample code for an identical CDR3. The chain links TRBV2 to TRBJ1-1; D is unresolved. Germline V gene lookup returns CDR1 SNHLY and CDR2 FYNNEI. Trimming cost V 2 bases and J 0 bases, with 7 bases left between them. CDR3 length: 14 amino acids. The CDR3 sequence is CASSERRMNTEAFF. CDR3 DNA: TGTGCCAGCAGTGAACGCAGGATGAACACTGAAGCTTTCTTT.

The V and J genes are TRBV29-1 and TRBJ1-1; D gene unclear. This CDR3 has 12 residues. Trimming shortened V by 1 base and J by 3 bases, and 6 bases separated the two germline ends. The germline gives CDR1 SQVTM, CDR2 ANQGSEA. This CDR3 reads CSVEAVYTEAFF. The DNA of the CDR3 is TGCAGCGTTGAAGCAGTTTACACTGAAGCTTTCTTT.

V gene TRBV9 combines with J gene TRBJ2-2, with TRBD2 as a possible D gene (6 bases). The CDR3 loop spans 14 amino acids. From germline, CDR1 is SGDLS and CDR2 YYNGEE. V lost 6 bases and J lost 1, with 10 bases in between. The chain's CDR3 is CASTPGGNTGELFF. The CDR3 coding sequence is TGTGCCAGCACCCCCGGGGGGAACACCGGGGAGCTGTTTTTT.